The next 8 T cell receptor beta chains were all read from a single sample in a study of neurological immune-mediated disorders. TCRdb fed the 5' RACE reads into MiXCR, producing one record per CDR3 protein. The sample lists roughly 88,000 distinct CDR3 sequences; roughly 3.3% were seen once. Material for sequencing was PBMCs. The receptors originated from a woman in her fifties or sixties with multiple sclerosis.

This clonotype was observed many times. The chain employs TRBV6-5 and TRBJ1-2; 7 bases agree with TRBD1. The CDR3 extends over 16 amino acids. In germline, CDR1 is MNHEY, CDR2 SVGAGI. V shed 5 bases and J 4 bases; nucleotides not matched to a gene: 13. CDR3 sequence reads: CASSLYGRGYFYGYTF. In DNA, the CDR3 is TGTGCCAGCAGTCTCTACGGCAGGGGGTACTTCTATGGCTACACCTTC.

This clonotype appeared many times. The chain joins TRBV6-5 to TRBJ1-2, with 9 bases matching TRBD1. After removal of 3 bases from V and 3 bases from J, the junction contained 5 bases not matched to a gene. The CDR3 spans 15 residues. Germline V gene sequence: CDR1 MNHEY, CDR2 SVGAGI. The CDR3 region is CASSYGQGSDYGYTF. DNA of the CDR3: TGTGCCAGCAGTTATGGACAGGGGAGTGACTATGGCTACACCTTC.

The table lists this clonotype with many counts. This chain links TRBV7-2 with TRBJ2-2, with 10 nucleotides matching TRBD1. CDR1 is SGHTA and CDR2 is FQGNSA in the germline V gene. The CDR3 covers 15 residues. Trimming removed 5 bases from V and 4 bases from J; junction bases left unmatched: 4. The CDR3 protein is CASSQRDRGTGELFF. The CDR3 DNA reads TGTGCCAGCAGCCAGAGGGACAGGGGCACCGGGGAGCTGTTTTTT.

This clonotype was detected ten times or more. This rearrangement joins TRBV12-3 or TRBV12-4 to TRBJ2-3; D is unresolved. This CDR3 has 13 residues. V lost 3 bases and J 4 bases, leaving 8 bases between the germline ends. CDR3 in amino acids: CASSFFRADTQYF. CDR3 DNA sequence: TGTGCCAGCAGTTTCTTCCGGGCAGATACGCAGTATTTT.

This clonotype was picked up many times. The chain uses TRBV7-3 and TRBJ2-7; the D call may be TRBD1 or TRBD2 (6 bases each). Per the germline V gene, CDR1 is SGHTA and CDR2 is FQGTGA. The CDR3 has 14 residues. V was cut by 1 base and J by 4 bases, with 11 bases left in between. Here the CDR3 reads CASSLKGGPYEQYF. CDR3 DNA sequence: TGTGCCAGCAGCTTAAAGGGGGGACCTTACGAGCAGTACTTC.

This clonotype has ten or more counts. The rearrangement uses TRBV20-1 and TRBJ1-1; the D gene is possibly TRBD1 (5 bases). The V and J ends lost 6 bases and 1 base respectively, with 15 bases between them. The CDR3 loop spans 14 amino acids. Germline V gene data show CDR1 as DFQATT and CDR2 as SNEGSKA (reference sequence). CDR3 sequence (DNA): TGCAGTGCAACCGACAGCGCCCAGAACACTGAAGCTTTCTTT. This gives the protein CSATDSAQNTEAFF.

V is TRBV3-1 and J is TRBJ2-7, with 7 bases that match TRBD2. CDR3 size: 15 residues. Unmatched junction bases numbered 5, after V lost 3 bases and J lost 0 bases. Germline CDR1 LGHDT, CDR2 YNNKEL (reference sequence). The CDR3 nucleotides are TGTGCCAGCAGCCACAGTAGCGGGTACTCCTACGAGCAGTACTTC. The encoded protein is CASSHSSGYSYEQYF.

As regards this clonotype: It may be a read error: a sequence one base away is much more abundant. The V call is TRBV20-1, the J call TRBJ2-4, with D unresolved. Germline values: CDR1 DFQATT, CDR2 SNEGSKA (reference sequence). V was pared by 6 bases and J by 3 bases, with 18 bases between. This CDR3 comprises 15 residues. The CDR3 spells CSARFLEIDKNIQYF. The DNA for the CDR3 is TGCAGTGCCCGTTTTCTGGAAATAGACAAAAACATTCAGTACTTC.